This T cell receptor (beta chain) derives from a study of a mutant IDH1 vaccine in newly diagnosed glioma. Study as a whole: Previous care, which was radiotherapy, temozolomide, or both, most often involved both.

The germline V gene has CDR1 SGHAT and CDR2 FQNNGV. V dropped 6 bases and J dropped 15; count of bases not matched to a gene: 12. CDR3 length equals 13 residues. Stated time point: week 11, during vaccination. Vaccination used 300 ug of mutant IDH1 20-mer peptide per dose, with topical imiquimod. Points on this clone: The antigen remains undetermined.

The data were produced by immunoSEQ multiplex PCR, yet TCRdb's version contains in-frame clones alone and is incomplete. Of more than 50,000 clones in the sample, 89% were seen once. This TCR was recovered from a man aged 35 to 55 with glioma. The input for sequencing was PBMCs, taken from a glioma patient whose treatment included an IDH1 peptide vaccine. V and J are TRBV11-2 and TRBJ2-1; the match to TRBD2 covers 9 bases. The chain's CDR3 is CASRTGTSFERFF. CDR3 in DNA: TGTGCCAGCAGGACCGGGACTAGCTTTGAAAGGTTCTTC.